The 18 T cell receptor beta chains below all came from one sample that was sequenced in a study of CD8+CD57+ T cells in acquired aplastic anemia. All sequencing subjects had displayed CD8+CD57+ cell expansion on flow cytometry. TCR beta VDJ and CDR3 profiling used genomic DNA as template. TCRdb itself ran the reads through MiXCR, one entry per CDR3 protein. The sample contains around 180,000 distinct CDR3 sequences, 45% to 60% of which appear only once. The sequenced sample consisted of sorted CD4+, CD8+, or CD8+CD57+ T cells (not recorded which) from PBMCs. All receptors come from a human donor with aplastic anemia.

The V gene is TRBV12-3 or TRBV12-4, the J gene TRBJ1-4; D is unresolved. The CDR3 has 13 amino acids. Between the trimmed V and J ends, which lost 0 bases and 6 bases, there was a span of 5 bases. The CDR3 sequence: CASSLALDEKLFF. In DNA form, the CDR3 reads TGTGCCAGCAGTTTAGCCCTAGATGAAAAACTGTTTTTT.

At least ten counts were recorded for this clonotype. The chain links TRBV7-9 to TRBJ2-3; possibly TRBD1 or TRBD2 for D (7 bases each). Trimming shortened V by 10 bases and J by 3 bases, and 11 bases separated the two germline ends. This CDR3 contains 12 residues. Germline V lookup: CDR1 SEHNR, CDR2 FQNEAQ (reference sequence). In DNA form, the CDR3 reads TGTGCCATCCAGGGGGGGACAGATACGCAGTATTTT. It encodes CAIQGGTDTQYF.

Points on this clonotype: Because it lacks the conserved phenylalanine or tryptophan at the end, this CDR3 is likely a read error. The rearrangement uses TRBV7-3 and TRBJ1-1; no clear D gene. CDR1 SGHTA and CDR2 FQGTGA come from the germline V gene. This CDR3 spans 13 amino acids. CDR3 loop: CASSLWENAEAFS. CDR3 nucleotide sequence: TGTGCCAGCAGCTTATGGGAGAACGCTGAAGCTTTCTCT.

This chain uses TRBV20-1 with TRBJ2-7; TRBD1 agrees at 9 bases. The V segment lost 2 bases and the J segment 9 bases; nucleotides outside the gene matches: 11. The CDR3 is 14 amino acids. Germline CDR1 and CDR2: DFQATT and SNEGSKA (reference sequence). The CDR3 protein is CSARSGTGKGGQYF. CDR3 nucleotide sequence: TGCAGTGCTAGATCAGGGACAGGGAAGGGGGGGCAGTACTTC.

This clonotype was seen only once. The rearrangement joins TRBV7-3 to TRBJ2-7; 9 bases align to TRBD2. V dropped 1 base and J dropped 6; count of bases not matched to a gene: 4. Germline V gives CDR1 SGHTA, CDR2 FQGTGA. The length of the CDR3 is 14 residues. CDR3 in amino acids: CASSLSGRVGEQYF. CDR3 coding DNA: TGTGCCAGCAGCTTAAGCGGGAGGGTAGGCGAGCAGTACTTC. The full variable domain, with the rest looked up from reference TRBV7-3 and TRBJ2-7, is GAGVSQTPSNKVTEKGKYVELRCDPISGHTALYWYRQSLGQGPEFLIYFQGTGAADDSGLPNDRFFAVRPEGSVSTLKIQRTERGDSAVYLCASSLSGRVGEQYFGPGTRLTVT.

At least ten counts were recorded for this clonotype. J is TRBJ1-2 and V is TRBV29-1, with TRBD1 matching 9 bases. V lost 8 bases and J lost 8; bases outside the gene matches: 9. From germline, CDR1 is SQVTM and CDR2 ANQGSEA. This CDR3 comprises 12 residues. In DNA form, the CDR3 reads TGCAGCCAAGAAGCGGGACAGGGAGGCTACACCTTC. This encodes CSQEAGQGGYTF.

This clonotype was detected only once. The CDR3, as DNA: TGTGCCAGCAGCTTAGCGACAGGATCCTACGAGCAGTACTTC. Its protein product is CASSLATGSYEQYF. The chain is built from TRBV7-6 and TRBJ2-7; a possible D gene is TRBD1 (6 bases). The germline V gene encodes CDR1 SGHVS and CDR2 FNYEAQ. This CDR3 region has 14 residues. The V and J ends lost 0 bases and 1 base respectively, with 7 bases between them.

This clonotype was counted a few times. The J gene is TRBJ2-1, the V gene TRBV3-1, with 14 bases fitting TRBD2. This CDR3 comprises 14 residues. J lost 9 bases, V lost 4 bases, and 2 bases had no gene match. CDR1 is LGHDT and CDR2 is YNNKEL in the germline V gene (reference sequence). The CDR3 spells CASSPGLAGVEQFF. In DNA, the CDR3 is TGTGCCAGCAGCCCGGGACTAGCGGGGGTTGAGCAGTTCTTC.

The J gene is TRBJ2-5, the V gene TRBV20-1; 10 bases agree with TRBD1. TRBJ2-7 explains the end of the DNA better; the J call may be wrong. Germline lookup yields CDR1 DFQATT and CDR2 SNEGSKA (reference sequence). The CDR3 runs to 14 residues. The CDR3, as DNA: TGCAGTGCTAGGGCGGGACAGGGGATAGTCGAGCAGTACTTC. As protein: CSARAGQGIVEQYF.

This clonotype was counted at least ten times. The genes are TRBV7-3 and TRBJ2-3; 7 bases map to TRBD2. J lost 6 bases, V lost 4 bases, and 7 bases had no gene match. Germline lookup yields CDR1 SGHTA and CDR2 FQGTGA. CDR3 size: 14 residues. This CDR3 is CASSSGLGQDTQYF. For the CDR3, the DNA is TGTGCCAGCAGCTCCGGACTAGGGCAGGATACGCAGTATTTT.

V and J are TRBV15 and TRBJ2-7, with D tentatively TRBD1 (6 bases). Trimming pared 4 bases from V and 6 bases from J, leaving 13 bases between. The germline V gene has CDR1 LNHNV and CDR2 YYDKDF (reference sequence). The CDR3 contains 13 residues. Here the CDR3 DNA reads TGTGCCACCAGCACCTACAGGGCCCGCGAGCAGTACTTC. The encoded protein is CATSTYRAREQYF.

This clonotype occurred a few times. CDR3 loop: CSAQGQGGLEQYF. CDR3 nucleotide sequence: TGCAGCGCTCAGGGACAGGGAGGCCTCGAGCAGTACTTC. This chain connects TRBV29-1 to TRBJ2-7; 9 bases are shared with TRBD1. With V trimmed by 7 bases and J by 6 bases, 10 bases remained unmatched. Germline lookup yields CDR1 SQVTM and CDR2 ANQGSEA. This CDR3 comprises 13 residues.

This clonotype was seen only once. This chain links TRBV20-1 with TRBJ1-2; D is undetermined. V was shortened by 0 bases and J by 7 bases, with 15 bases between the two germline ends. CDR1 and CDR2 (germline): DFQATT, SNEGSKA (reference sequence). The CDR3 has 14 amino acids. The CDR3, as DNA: TGCAGTGCTAGAGATCCGTCGGGGTTGGGTGGCTACACCTTC. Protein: CSARDPSGLGGYTF.

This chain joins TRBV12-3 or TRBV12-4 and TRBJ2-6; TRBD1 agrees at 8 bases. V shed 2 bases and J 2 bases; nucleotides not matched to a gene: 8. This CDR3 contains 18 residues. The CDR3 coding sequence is TGTGCCAGCAGTTTACATGGCAGGGGGCGAACTGGGGCCAACGTCCTGACTTTC. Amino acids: CASSLHGRGRTGANVLTF.

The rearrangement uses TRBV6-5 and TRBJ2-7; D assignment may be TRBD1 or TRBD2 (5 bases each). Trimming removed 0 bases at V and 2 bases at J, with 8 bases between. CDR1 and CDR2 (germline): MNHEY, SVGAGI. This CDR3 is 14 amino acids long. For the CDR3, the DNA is TGTGCCAGCAGTTACTCAGAGGGGACCTACGAGCAGTACTTC. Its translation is CASSYSEGTYEQYF.

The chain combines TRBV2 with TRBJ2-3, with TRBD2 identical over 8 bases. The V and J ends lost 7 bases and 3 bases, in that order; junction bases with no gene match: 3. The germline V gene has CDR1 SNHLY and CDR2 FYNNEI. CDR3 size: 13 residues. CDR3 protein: CASKRERTDTQYF. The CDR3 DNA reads TGTGCCAGCAAGCGGGAGAGGACAGATACGCAGTATTTT.

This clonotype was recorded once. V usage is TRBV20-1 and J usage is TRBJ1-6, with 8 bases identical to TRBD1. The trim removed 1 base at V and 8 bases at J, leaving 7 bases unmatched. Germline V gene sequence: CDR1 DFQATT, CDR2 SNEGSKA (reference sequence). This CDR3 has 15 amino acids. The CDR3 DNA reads TGCAGTGCTAGAGTGTTAGGACAGGGCTATTCACCCCTCCACTTT. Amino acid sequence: CSARVLGQGYSPLHF.

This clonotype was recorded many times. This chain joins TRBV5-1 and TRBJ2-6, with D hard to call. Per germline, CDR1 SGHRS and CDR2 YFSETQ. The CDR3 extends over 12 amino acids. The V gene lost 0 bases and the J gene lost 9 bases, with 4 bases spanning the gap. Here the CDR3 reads CASSLDHNVLTF. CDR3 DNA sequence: TGCGCCAGCAGCTTGGACCACAACGTCCTGACTTTC.